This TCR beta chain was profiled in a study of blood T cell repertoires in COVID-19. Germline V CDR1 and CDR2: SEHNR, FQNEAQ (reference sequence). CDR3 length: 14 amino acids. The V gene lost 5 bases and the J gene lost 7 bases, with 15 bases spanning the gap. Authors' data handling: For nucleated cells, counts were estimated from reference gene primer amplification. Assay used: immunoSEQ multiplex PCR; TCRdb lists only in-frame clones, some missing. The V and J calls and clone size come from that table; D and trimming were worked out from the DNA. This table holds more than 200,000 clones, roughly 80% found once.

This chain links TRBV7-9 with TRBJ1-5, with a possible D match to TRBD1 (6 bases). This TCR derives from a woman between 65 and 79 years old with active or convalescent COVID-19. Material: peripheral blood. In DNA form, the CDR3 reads TGTGCCAGCAGCCCCCAGGGTGGGGGCCAGCCCCAGCATTTT. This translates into CASSPQGGGQPQHF.